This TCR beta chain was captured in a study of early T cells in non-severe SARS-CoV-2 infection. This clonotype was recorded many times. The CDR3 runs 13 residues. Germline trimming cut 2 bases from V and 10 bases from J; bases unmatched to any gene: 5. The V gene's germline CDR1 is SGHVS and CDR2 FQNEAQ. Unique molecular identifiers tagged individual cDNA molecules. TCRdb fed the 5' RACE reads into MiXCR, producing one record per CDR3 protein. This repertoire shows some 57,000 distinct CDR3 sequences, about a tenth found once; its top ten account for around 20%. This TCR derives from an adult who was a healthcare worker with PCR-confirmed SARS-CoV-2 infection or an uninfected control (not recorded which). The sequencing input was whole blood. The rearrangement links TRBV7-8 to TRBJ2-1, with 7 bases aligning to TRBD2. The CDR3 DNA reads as TGTGCCAGCAGCTTAAGCGGGGCTTGGGAGCAGTTCTTC. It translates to CASSLSGAWEQFF. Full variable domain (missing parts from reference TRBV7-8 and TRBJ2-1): GAGVSQSPRYKVAKRGQDVALRCDPISGHVSLFWYQQALGQGPEFLTYFQNEAQLDKSGLPSDRFFAERPEGSVSTLKIQRTQQEDSAVYLCASSLSGAWEQFFGPGTRLTVL.